The T cell receptor beta chain described here comes from a study of cytomegalovirus exposure and HLA in healthy donors (dated 2017 in TCRdb). With respect to the entire study: An earlier analysis of approximately 640 of the donors reported 250 to 300 Gb of sequence data and some 120 million unique TCR beta sequences from some 180 million T cells. About 300 gigabases of sequencing data and some 85 million unique TCR sequences were included in an early release covering roughly 600 HLA-typed donors. Of the approximately 400 genotyped donors, more than 75% were placed in the genetic ancestry cluster associated with self-reported Caucasian donors. The study aimed to test whether signatures of past pathogen exposure could be identified by cataloging public T cell receptors. The T cell repertoires of several hundred subjects were profiled by immunosequencing and related to cytomegalovirus serostatus. Along with the roughly 610-subject first cohort, a separate validation cohort of more than 90 different subjects was used. The study combined high-throughput TCR immunosequencing, statistical association of individual TCRs with disease status, and machine learning to predict cytomegalovirus infection status. A later analysis re-examined previously published TCR beta repertoires from 500 to 700 donors and added high-resolution HLA genotyping to investigate patterns of TCR occurrence. In the later analysis, no new phenotypic data were used to find candidate immune exposures; instead, reliance was placed on TCR beta sequences and their occurrence across donors. To decide whether each TCR beta V gene segment behaved as functional or pseudogenic, an earlier analysis of some 570 of the donors relied on high-throughput TCR beta sequencing. Donor age, sex, ethnicity and CMV serostatus were compiled together with the repertoire data. A later genetic analysis took genome-wide SNP genotypes for about 55% of the 666 donors and used that subset as a discovery cohort. Every discovery cohort repertoire had been produced on one sequencing platform. HLA typing covered class I and class II loci at four-digit resolution. The number of donors typed differed by locus, with roughly 620-630 for A, B, C, DRB1 and DQB1, around 560 for DQA1, nearly 610 for DPA1, and some 470 for DPB1. Roughly five DR-DQ haplotypes were handled as single units for association and clustering because linkage in the cohort was strong. Among a few hundred genotyped donors of the cohort, an average of 235,054 unique TCR beta nucleotide sequences were sequenced per donor, 15% to 20% of them non-productive. Summary of the overall study and its limitations: Presence/absence analyses assumed roughly uniform sequencing depth across donors, an assumption that may not hold. At a false discovery rate of 0.05, a later analysis linked 16,951 TCR beta sequences to specific HLA alleles. Because counts were too low, about 18 rarely observed V segments, including chromosome 9 orphons, were excluded from the earlier analysis of under 650 of the donors. A further reported finding was that TCR beta sequences accurately predicted the HLA-A and HLA-B alleles for most subjects in the first cohort. While some public TCRs were present in many individuals, most TCR sequences turned up only very rarely across donors. Three of the identified cytomegalovirus-associated TCR beta chains were confirmed in vitro to be specific for cytomegalovirus antigens. Assigning TCR associations to individual alleles was difficult when HLA alleles, especially DR and DQ, strongly co-occurred. In a later analysis, HLA-associated TCR beta chains were found to be more clonally expanded and to have lower generation probabilities than equally common non-associated chains. Because HLA typing was missing for some donors at each locus, association tests included only the typed subset. A later analysis reported that several top co-occurrence clusters appeared linked to parvovirus B19, influenza, CMV and Epstein-Barr virus. According to the authors, the approach could potentially be generalized to other disease states and immunological phenotypes. A later analysis found that TCR association rates varied across HLA loci, with DRB1 alleles showing the most associated TCRs and HLA-C alleles the fewest. In the study, some 160 TCR beta chains were listed as associated with cytomegalovirus. Immune exposure information for the cohort was limited to CMV serostatus. A later analysis found that most CMV-associated TCR beta chains appeared HLA-restricted, with HLA associations seemingly driven largely by CMV exposure. A later genetic analysis associated a missense DCLRE1C variant with V-gene and J-gene trimming of TCR beta chains, and an independent cohort replicated the association. A later genetic analysis reported fewer N-insertions in productive TCRs among donors in an Asian-associated ancestry cluster than the approximately 670-donor mean. In an earlier analysis of 450 to 750 of the donors, most TCR beta V segments appeared in productive rearrangements about 90% or about 30% of the time, broadly matching IMGT annotations. Linkage disequilibrium might explain the correlated functional status among segregating V segments, but an unknown experimental factor could not be ruled out. Only TCR beta chains were sequenced in this cohort, and the absence of alpha or paired-chain data limited detectable features. A cluster of highly shared sequence variants was judged likely to represent a technical artifact of the sequencing pipeline. The classifier was reported to diagnose cytomegalovirus status with high specificity and sensitivity in both the original and validation cohorts.

The cohort was made up of roughly 670 healthy bone marrow donors. Cohort members were all nominally healthy when sampled, although unrecorded immune exposures were likely present. The donor was CMV seronegative and was included in the group of about 400 seronegative cohort members. Every donor gave a peripheral blood sample, and the peripheral blood mononuclear cells from that sample were used for TCR beta sequencing. Genomic DNA extraction from the blood cell samples was performed with the Qiagen DNeasy Blood Extraction Kit. Details on this clone: This receptor's antigen is unknown. Base qualities are not provided; no much larger clone lies one nucleotide away.

Library preparation used the immunoSEQ multiplex PCR assay. A mixture of 60 forward primers for TCR Vbeta segments and 13 reverse primers for TCR Jbeta segments was used in the multiplex PCR. Amplification of the CDR3 region of rearranged TCR beta genes was performed with a multiplex PCR assay on genomic DNA. On the Illumina HiSeq System, the amplified TCR beta libraries were sequenced as 87-base-pair reads. In the authors' own workflow: A later analysis tallied 75 million to 85 million unique TCR beta chains across the 666 repertoires, and around 10 million of those chains were shared by two or more donors. To remove PCR and sequencing errors, raw reads were error-corrected and collapsed into unique sequences using a nearest-neighbor algorithm that merged closely related sequences. Alignment of CDR3 sequences to IMGT reference sequences was used to assign V, D and J gene segments. For a sequence to be retained, a match of at least six nucleotides was required to both a V gene segment and a J gene segment. Rearrangements were called productive when the CDR3 lacked stop codons and stayed in frame with V and J; all others were non-productive. CDR3 was defined by IMGT convention, running from the second conserved V-encoded cysteine to the conserved J-encoded phenylalanine. In an earlier analysis of some 550 of the donors, sequences lacking an unambiguous match to a single V gene segment were excluded. An earlier analysis of fewer than 750 of the donors called V segments functional above 56.7% productive rearrangements and segregating when the between-donor standard deviation exceeded 5%. A statistical classification framework was built to diagnose cytomegalovirus status from the catalog of TCR beta chain sequences. In a later analysis, V and J genes were assigned by comparing TCR nucleotide sequences against IMGT/GENE-DB human TR gene sequences. In a later analysis, CDR3 sequences and most-parsimonious VDJ recombination scenarios were assigned using the TCRdist pipeline. In a later analysis, each TCR beta chain was defined by its CDR3 amino acid sequence together with its V-gene family, and reads without a unique V-gene family were excluded. A later analysis removed 550 to 700 highly shared, low-generation-probability nucleotide sequences to deal with suspected cross-contamination and a sequencing artifact. In a later analysis, a clonal expansion index for each public chain was calculated from normalized within-repertoire ranks of inferred template counts. A later analysis computed generation probabilities with a VDJ recombination model fitted to out-of-frame rearrangements, and checked the results against IGoR. In a later analysis, hypergeometric tests were used to score TCR-TCR, TCR-HLA and TCR-CMV co-occurrence, with a repertoire-size bias correction applied to TCR pairs. A later analysis estimated false discovery rates by permuting HLA or CMV assignments 20 times. In a later analysis, co-occurring TCRs were grouped using DBSCAN, and TCRdist sequence similarity was added for clustering within HLA-allele-positive subsets. Repertoires with fewer than 30,000 or more than 120,000 public chains, plus five repertoires with anomalous nucleotide sharing, were excluded from co-occurrence clustering. The table was pulled from immuneACCESS by TCRdb, which kept in-frame rearrangements only. Such tables lose some clones; where checked, under half of the loss comes from unresolved V genes, and the rest has no known cause. V and J calls and clone size are those listed in that table; D and trimming were worked out from the DNA. In this sample the table shows 110,000 to 150,000 clones, 82% of which occur a single time. 1.5% to 2.5% of the sample lies in the top ten.

Input material: PBMCs. The TCR comes from a woman in her 40s in good health and CMV-seronegative.

The CDR3 protein is CASSERRNQPQHF. The nucleotide sequence reads as follows: TGTGCCAGCAGTGAACGGCGGAATCAGCCCCAGCATTTT. The chain links TRBV6-1 with TRBJ1-5; the D segment cannot be called with confidence. The CDR3 covers 13 residues, taking in both the cysteine and the phenylalanine. Only the CDR3 DNA stays, 39 bases, in frame from base 1. At the junction V is shortened by 2 bases and J by 4 bases, with 6 bases in between. For CDR1 and CDR2, the germline V gene lists MNHNS and SASEGT.